This is a list of T cell receptor beta chains from one sample in a study of cytomegalovirus exposure and HLA in healthy donors. Only in-frame clones appear in the TCRdb table, and some are missing; sequencing was by immunoSEQ multiplex PCR. The sample includes roughly 110,000 clones, more than 75% of them seen just once. The specimen was PBMCs. The receptors here all came from a woman aged 50 to 60 in good health and CMV-seropositive. CDR3s include the opening cysteine and the closing phenylalanine or tryptophan. A D gene is named only where the DNA matches it firmly. Where a row states a size, it is once, few, many or the class of an expanded clone; other rows omit it.

V gene: TRBV2; D gene: TRBD1; clone size: NA; J gene: TRBJ2-2; CDR3 DNA: TGTGCCAGCACCGGACAGGTGGCGAACACCGGGGAGCTGTTTTTT; CDR3 protein: CASTGQVANTGELFF
V gene: TRBV5-1; D gene: TRBD2; clone size: once; J gene: TRBJ2-7; CDR3 DNA: TGCGCCAGCAGCAAAGGTCTAGCGGGGGGCCTCTACGAGCAGTACTTC; CDR3 protein: CASSKGLAGGLYEQYF
V gene: TRBV4-1; D gene: NA; clone size: NA; J gene: TRBJ2-1; CDR3 DNA: TGCGCCAGCAGCCAAACCCCCGTAGCCTTGGGTTCTTACAATGAGCAGTTCTTC; CDR3 protein: CASSQTPVALGSYNEQFF
V gene: TRBV6-1; D gene: NA; clone size: NA; J gene: TRBJ2-5; CDR3 DNA: TGTGCCAGCAGTTCCCCTGGTAGCCAGACCCAGTACTTC; CDR3 protein: CASSSPGSQTQYF
V gene: TRBV4-3; D gene: NA; clone size: few; J gene: TRBJ1-3; CDR3 DNA: TGCGCCAGCAGCCAAGCTGGCGGGCCTGGAAACACCATATATTTT; CDR3 protein: CASSQAGGPGNTIYF
V gene: TRBV7-9; D gene: TRBD1; clone size: few; J gene: TRBJ1-1; CDR3 DNA: TGTGCCAGCAGCTCCTGGGGACAGGGGGCAGGCACTGAAGCTTTCTTT; CDR3 protein: CASSSWGQGAGTEAFF
V gene: TRBV14; D gene: TRBD1; clone size: NA; J gene: TRBJ2-1; CDR3 DNA: TGTGCCAGCAGCCCCTACTCGGGACAGGGGGCATCGTACAATGAGCAGTTCTTC; CDR3 protein: CASSPYSGQGASYNEQFF
V gene: TRBV28; D gene: TRBD1; clone size: NA; J gene: TRBJ1-4; CDR3 DNA: TGTGCCAGCAGCCTACAACAGGGGTCCCATGAAAAACTGTTTTTT; CDR3 protein: CASSLQQGSHEKLFF
V gene: TRBV9; D gene: NA; clone size: NA; J gene: TRBJ2-1; CDR3 DNA: TGTGCCAGCAGCGTAGCTCTGGGGGCGGGCAATGAGCAGTTCTTC; CDR3 protein: CASSVALGAGNEQFF
V gene: TRBV7-2; D gene: NA; clone size: NA; J gene: TRBJ2-3; CDR3 DNA: TGTGCCAGCAGCTTACGGCGCGGAACAGATACGCAGTATTTT; CDR3 protein: CASSLRRGTDTQYF
V gene: TRBV18; D gene: NA; clone size: NA; J gene: TRBJ2-5; CDR3 DNA: TGTGCCAGCTCATTTCGGGGGAGTGAGACCCAGTACTTC; CDR3 protein: CASSFRGSETQYF
V gene: TRBV5-6; D gene: TRBD1; clone size: NA; J gene: TRBJ1-4; CDR3 DNA: TGTGCCAGCAGGCCTACCGGGACAGGGAATGAAAAACTGTTTTTT; CDR3 protein: CASRPTGTGNEKLFF
V gene: TRBV30; D gene: NA; clone size: NA; J gene: TRBJ2-3; CDR3 DNA: TGTGCCTGGAGTGTAAAGGGGTCCTACCCAGATACGCAGTATTTT; CDR3 protein: CAWSVKGSYPDTQYF
V gene: TRBV19; D gene: NA; clone size: NA; J gene: TRBJ1-5; CDR3 DNA: TGTGCCAGTAGCCTGGGAGAACTAGGCAATCAGCCCCAGCATTTT; CDR3 protein: CASSLGELGNQPQHF
V gene: TRBV28; D gene: NA; clone size: once; J gene: TRBJ1-5; CDR3 DNA: TGTGCCAGTAGTTTAGCGAGGGTCAGCAGCAATCAGCCCCAGCATTTT; CDR3 protein: CASSLARVSSNQPQHF
V gene: TRBV9; D gene: TRBD1; clone size: once; J gene: TRBJ1-2; CDR3 DNA: TGTGCCAGCAGCCGGGTTGCAGGGGGCAGATCAGATGGCTACACCTTC; CDR3 protein: CASSRVAGGRSDGYTF
V gene: TRBV19; D gene: NA; clone size: NA; J gene: TRBJ2-2; CDR3 DNA: TGTGCCAGTAGTATGTTCAGGGGCACCGGGGAGCTGTTTTTT; CDR3 protein: CASSMFRGTGELFF
V gene: TRBV6-5; D gene: TRBD1; clone size: once; J gene: TRBJ1-1; CDR3 DNA: TGTGCCAGCAGTTGGGGACAGCTCCTAATCACTGAAGCTTTCTTT; CDR3 protein: CASSWGQLLITEAFF
V gene: TRBV19; D gene: TRBD2; clone size: NA; J gene: TRBJ2-1; CDR3 DNA: TGTGCCAGTAGTACCAGGGCGGGGGTCAATGAGCAGTTCTTC; CDR3 protein: CASSTRAGVNEQFF
V gene: TRBV2; D gene: TRBD1; clone size: NA; J gene: TRBJ1-5; CDR3 DNA: TGTGCCAGCAGTGCCGAAGACAGGGGATATCAGCCCCAGCATTTT; CDR3 protein: CASSAEDRGYQPQHF
V gene: TRBV19; D gene: TRBD2; clone size: NA; J gene: TRBJ2-1; CDR3 DNA: TGTGCCAGTAGTGGGAGACTAGCGGGGGGGCTTAATGAGCAGTTCTTC; CDR3 protein: CASSGRLAGGLNEQFF
V gene: TRBV9; D gene: NA; clone size: NA; J gene: TRBJ2-3; CDR3 DNA: TGTGCCAGCAGCGTAGATGGACAAGATACAGATACGCAGTATTTT; CDR3 protein: CASSVDGQDTDTQYF
V gene: TRBV5-1; D gene: TRBD1; clone size: few; J gene: TRBJ2-7; CDR3 DNA: TGCGCCAGCAGCTCATCCCCTGGGCAGGGGGACTACGAGCAGTACTTC; CDR3 protein: CASSSSPGQGDYEQYF
V gene: TRBV15; D gene: NA; clone size: NA; J gene: TRBJ1-1; CDR3 DNA: TGTGCCACCAATTCGGGGGGGGACACTGAAGCTTTCTTT; CDR3 protein: CATNSGGDTEAFF
V gene: TRBV7-9; D gene: TRBD2; clone size: NA; J gene: TRBJ2-7; CDR3 DNA: TGTGCCAGCAGCTCTAGCGGGGGTATTCCCTACGAGCAGTACTTC; CDR3 protein: CASSSSGGIPYEQYF
V gene: TRBV19; D gene: NA; clone size: NA; J gene: TRBJ1-2; CDR3 DNA: TGTGCCAGTACCCCCCGGGATTCCTATGGCTACACCTTC; CDR3 protein: CASTPRDSYGYTF
V gene: TRBV4-1; D gene: TRBD1; clone size: few; J gene: TRBJ1-6; CDR3 DNA: TGCGCCAGCAGCCAACTCTCTACAGGGGGGAATTCACCCCTCCACTTT; CDR3 protein: CASSQLSTGGNSPLHF
V gene: TRBV7-9; D gene: NA; clone size: NA; J gene: TRBJ1-4; CDR3 DNA: TGTGCCAGCAGCTCAGACTCAGGGGTCACTTCTGAAAAACTGTTTTTT; CDR3 protein: CASSSDSGVTSEKLFF
V gene: TRBV15; D gene: TRBD2; clone size: NA; J gene: TRBJ2-3; CDR3 DNA: TGTGCCACCAGCAGAGATATAGCGGGGGGCCTTCCAGATACGCAGTATTTT; CDR3 protein: CATSRDIAGGLPDTQYF
V gene: TRBV4-2; D gene: NA; clone size: once; J gene: TRBJ2-7; CDR3 DNA: TGTGCCAGCAGCACGGACAGCTCCTACGAGCAGTACTTC; CDR3 protein: CASSTDSSYEQYF
V gene: TRBV5-1; D gene: TRBD2; clone size: NA; J gene: TRBJ2-3; CDR3 DNA: TGCGCCAGCAGCTTGGGTGGGACTAGCGGTACAGATACGCAGTATTTT; CDR3 protein: CASSLGGTSGTDTQYF
V gene: TRBV30; D gene: NA; clone size: NA; J gene: TRBJ2-5; CDR3 DNA: TGTGCCTGGAGTGGCGCCGGTCGGGAGACCCAGTACTTC; CDR3 protein: CAWSGAGRETQYF
V gene: TRBV30; D gene: NA; clone size: NA; J gene: TRBJ2-1; CDR3 DNA: TGTGCCTGGAGTGTACTATATGAGCAGTTCTTC; CDR3 protein: CAWSVLYEQFF
V gene: TRBV15; D gene: NA; clone size: NA; J gene: TRBJ1-1; CDR3 DNA: TGTGCCACCACCGGGTTAGGACTGATGAACACTGAAGCCTTCTTT; CDR3 protein: CATTGLGLMNTEAFF
V gene: TRBV28; D gene: NA; clone size: few; J gene: TRBJ1-4; CDR3 DNA: TGTGCCAGCAGTTTAGTGGGGGCTACTAATGAAAAACTGTTTTTT; CDR3 protein: CASSLVGATNEKLFF
V gene: TRBV5-8; D gene: NA; clone size: once; J gene: TRBJ2-2; CDR3 DNA: TGTGCCAGCAGCGTCCGACAGGTGAACGGGGAGCTGTTTTTT; CDR3 protein: CASSVRQVNGELFF
V gene: TRBV6-1; D gene: NA; clone size: NA; J gene: TRBJ1-4; CDR3 DNA: TGTGCCAGCAGTGTGGCCGGACAGAGTGAAAAACTGTTTTTT; CDR3 protein: CASSVAGQSEKLFF
V gene: TRBV27; D gene: NA; clone size: NA; J gene: TRBJ2-5; CDR3 DNA: TGTGCCAGCAGTTTCAGGGCGTCCGAGACCCAGTACTTC; CDR3 protein: CASSFRASETQYF
V gene: TRBV4-1; D gene: TRBD2; clone size: NA; J gene: TRBJ2-3; CDR3 DNA: TGCGCCAGCAGCCAGTCTCCTAGCGGGGGGTCCACAGATACGCAGTATTTT; CDR3 protein: CASSQSPSGGSTDTQYF
V gene: TRBV11-2; D gene: NA; clone size: once; J gene: TRBJ1-1; CDR3 DNA: TGTGCCAGCAGCTTAGGGCGCCTAGCCGGGGCTTTCTTT; CDR3 protein: CASSLGRLAGAFF
V gene: TRBV2; D gene: TRBD2; clone size: NA; J gene: TRBJ2-3; CDR3 DNA: TGTGCCAGCAGCGATAGCGGGTTTTTCACAGATACGCAGTATTTT; CDR3 protein: CASSDSGFFTDTQYF
V gene: TRBV7-2; D gene: NA; clone size: NA; J gene: TRBJ1-2; CDR3 DNA: TGTGCCAGCAGCTTAGCCACAAGCTATGGCTACACCTTC; CDR3 protein: CASSLATSYGYTF
V gene: TRBV7-6; D gene: TRBD2; clone size: NA; J gene: TRBJ2-2; CDR3 DNA: TGTGCCAGCAGCTTACTGGCGGGGGGGCAAACCGGGGAGCTGTTTTTT; CDR3 protein: CASSLLAGGQTGELFF
V gene: TRBV10-3; D gene: TRBD1; clone size: NA; J gene: TRBJ2-7; CDR3 DNA: TGTGCCATCGGGACAGGGGAATTGTGGGAGCAGTACTTC; CDR3 protein: CAIGTGELWEQYF
V gene: TRBV4-3; D gene: NA; clone size: NA; J gene: TRBJ2-1; CDR3 DNA: TGCGCCAGCAGCCAAGGGGGGGTGGGATACGATGAGCAGTTCTTC; CDR3 protein: CASSQGGVGYDEQFF
V gene: TRBV25-1; D gene: NA; clone size: NA; J gene: TRBJ1-6; CDR3 DNA: TGTGCCAGCAGTGAAATGGTGACACAATCACCCCTCCACTTT; CDR3 protein: CASSEMVTQSPLHF
V gene: TRBV6-5; D gene: TRBD1; clone size: NA; J gene: TRBJ1-3; CDR3 DNA: TGTGCCAGCGGAGACAGGGGAAGAAACACCATATATTTT; CDR3 protein: CASGDRGRNTIYF
V gene: TRBV7-9; D gene: NA; clone size: NA; J gene: TRBJ2-1; CDR3 DNA: TGTGCCAGCAGTCATATCGAGAACGAGCAGTTCTTC; CDR3 protein: CASSHIENEQFF
V gene: TRBV10-3; D gene: TRBD1; clone size: NA; J gene: TRBJ1-5; CDR3 DNA: TGTGCCATCAGTGATGGGACAGGGGACAATCAGCCCCAGCATTTT; CDR3 protein: CAISDGTGDNQPQHF
V gene: TRBV5-1; D gene: NA; clone size: few; J gene: TRBJ2-3; CDR3 DNA: TGCGCCAGCAGCTTGGATCGCACAAATACGCAGTATTTT; CDR3 protein: CASSLDRTNTQYF
V gene: TRBV15; D gene: TRBD1; clone size: NA; J gene: TRBJ2-7; CDR3 DNA: TGTGCCACCAGCAGAAGAACCGGGACAGGGGGGTACGAGCAGTACTTC; CDR3 protein: CATSRRTGTGGYEQYF